The 22 T cell receptor beta chains listed next were all sequenced from one sample in a study of T cell repertoires in cytomegalovirus infection. No cognate antigen is known for these TCRs. TCRdb used MiXCR to reprocess the reads, holding one entry per CDR3 protein. Of roughly 990,000 distinct CDR3 sequences listed, around 30% are singletons. The sample in question was cultured CD8+ T cells from PBMCs, obtained from culture after CMV antigen stimulation. Receptor source: a human donor in good health (CMV status not recorded). Some clones in this sample may be carry-over from other donors' samples.

The V call is TRBV6-2 or TRBV6-3, the J call TRBJ2-1; D is unclear. The CDR3 loop spans 13 amino acids. The germline gives CDR1 MNHEY, CDR2 SVGEGT. V was cut by 8 bases and J by 1 base, with 9 bases left in between. The CDR3 bases are TGTGCCAGCGATCAGTCTTCCTACAATGAGCAGTTCTTC. This codes for CASDQSSYNEQFF.

The V and J genes are TRBV28 and TRBJ2-7, with 15 positions matching TRBD2. CDR3 length equals 18 residues. J was trimmed by 0 bases and V by 2 bases; bases with no gene match: 5. The germline gives CDR1 MDHEN, CDR2 SYDVKM. The CDR3 reads CASSLAGLAGGGSYEQYV. The CDR3 bases are TGTGCCAGCAGTTTAGCGGGACTAGCGGGGGGCGGCTCCTACGAGCAGTACGTC.

This clonotype has a single count. This rearrangement joins TRBV7-9 to TRBJ1-6; tentative D call: TRBD1 (6 bases). This CDR3 comprises 14 residues. Trimming stripped 5 bases from V and 10 bases from J, with 15 bases between. Germline V lookup: CDR1 SEHNR, CDR2 FQNEAQ (reference sequence). Here the CDR3 reads CASSERAGTSPLHF. As DNA, the CDR3 is TGTGCCAGCAGCGAGCGGGCAGGGACATCACCCCTCCACTTT.

On this clonotype: A much bigger clone sits one base away, suggesting this may be a read error. The V and J genes are TRBV7-6 and TRBJ2-2; no reliable D call. The V gene lost 2 bases and the J gene lost 0 bases, with 7 bases spanning the gap. The V gene's germline CDR1 is SGHVS and CDR2 FNYEAQ. This CDR3 has 15 residues. CDR3 loop: CASSLMVPNTGELFF. For the CDR3, the DNA is TGTGCCAGCAGCTTAATGGTCCCGAACACCGGGGAGCTGTTTTTT.

This clonotype came up a few times. The chain uses TRBV28 and TRBJ2-4; 8 bases fit TRBD1. J was trimmed by 1 base and V by 0 bases; bases with no gene match: 2. The germline gives CDR1 MDHEN, CDR2 SYDVKM. This CDR3 comprises 16 residues. The CDR3 loop is CASSLWTGVAKNIQYF. The DNA of the CDR3 is TGTGCCAGCAGTTTATGGACAGGGGTGGCCAAAAACATTCAGTACTTC.

This clonotype was recorded a few times. The chain links TRBV7-9 to TRBJ1-6; D perhaps matches TRBD1 (6 bases). The CDR3 consists of 12 residues. Per the germline V gene, CDR1 is SEHNR and CDR2 is FQNEAQ (reference sequence). V was shortened by 2 bases and J by 10 bases, with 6 bases between the two germline ends. CDR3 residues: CASSLRGSPLHF. DNA for the CDR3: TGTGCCAGCAGCTTAAGGGGGTCACCCCTCCACTTT.

J is TRBJ2-1 and V is TRBV18; 13 bases match TRBD2. Germline-derived CDR1 and CDR2 are KGHSH and LQKENI. The CDR3 is made up of 17 amino acids. The ends lost 8 bases at V and 3 bases at J; junction bases unmatched: 10. CDR3 in amino acids: CASLGGTSGELYNEQFF. DNA for the CDR3: TGTGCCAGCCTGGGTGGGACTAGCGGGGAGCTCTACAATGAGCAGTTCTTC.

In its sample, this clonotype was seen a few times. The DNA for the CDR3 is TGTGCCAAAGTGGTGAACACTGAAGCTTTCTTT. Residues: CAKVVNTEAFF. The genes are TRBV2 and TRBJ1-1; the D is unclear. V dropped 10 bases and J dropped 0 bases, with 6 bases sitting between them. CDR3 length: 11 amino acids. Germline-derived CDR1 and CDR2 are SNHLY and FYNNEI.

This clonotype was seen only a few times. The chain carries TRBV2 and TRBJ1-4; D call uncertain. Trimming shortened V by 1 base and J by 0 bases, and 12 bases separated the two germline ends. Germline CDR1 SNHLY, CDR2 FYNNEI. CDR3 length: 17 amino acids. In DNA, the CDR3 is TGTGCCAGCAGTGAAGAGCCGGCTCAATCAACTAATGAAAAACTGTTTTTT. It encodes CASSEEPAQSTNEKLFF.

The chain joins TRBV27 to TRBJ2-7; 8 bases fit TRBD2. Germline-derived CDR1 and CDR2 are MNHEY and SMNVEV (reference sequence). There are 13 residues in the CDR3. V gave up 5 bases and J gave up 7 bases; unmatched junction bases: 7. For the CDR3, the DNA is TGTGCCAGCAGTCCGGGAGGGGCTGGGGAGCAGTACTTC. Translated: CASSPGGAGEQYF.

The chain combines TRBV12-3 or TRBV12-4 with TRBJ1-2; a possible D gene is TRBD1 (6 bases). V was shortened by 6 bases and J by 3 bases, with 17 bases between the two germline ends. The CDR3 loop spans 15 amino acids. CDR3 coding DNA: TGTGCCAGCAGGGGGTTCGTGGGGGGCGACTATGGCTACACCTTC. Translated: CASRGFVGGDYGYTF.

This clonotype has more than one count but fewer than ten. The chain employs TRBV9 and TRBJ1-4, with 9 bases identical to TRBD1. CDR1 is SGDLS, CDR2 YYNGEE, per germline. V gave up 3 bases and J gave up 8 bases; unmatched junction bases: 8. The CDR3 runs to 15 residues. The chain's CDR3 is CASSAQGAVREKLFF. For the CDR3, the DNA is TGTGCCAGCAGCGCACAGGGGGCGGTACGAGAAAAACTGTTTTTT.

This chain links TRBV7-6 with TRBJ2-5, with 7 bases that match TRBD1. The CDR3 is 18 residues long. The V segment lost 5 bases and the J segment 0 bases; nucleotides outside the gene matches: 15. Germline CDR1 is SGHVS and CDR2 is FNYEAQ. DNA of the CDR3: TGTGCCAGCAGCCTCTCCATTCTGGGACAGACGTACCAAGAGACCCAGTACTTC. Translated, it gives CASSLSILGQTYQETQYF.

The rearrangement uses TRBV7-3 and TRBJ1-1, with D hard to call. Germline loops: CDR1 SGHTA, CDR2 FQGTGA. Trimming stripped 5 bases from V and 5 bases from J, with 15 bases between. CDR3 length equals 14 residues. The CDR3 sequence: CASSPGESGTEAFF. The CDR3, as DNA: TGTGCCAGCAGCCCCGGGGAAAGCGGGACTGAAGCTTTCTTT.

The rearrangement uses TRBV7-6 and TRBJ2-1, with 14 bases aligning to TRBD2. The CDR3 is 16 amino acids. V was clipped by 1 base and J by 6 bases; unmatched bases: 2. Germline V CDR1 and CDR2: SGHVS, FNYEAQ. CDR3 residues: CASSLVTSGGGNEQFF. CDR3 coding DNA: TGTGCCAGCAGCTTAGTGACTAGCGGGGGGGGCAATGAGCAGTTCTTC.

The chain combines TRBV9 with TRBJ1-2, with a weak D call TRBD1 (5 bases). V lost 4 bases and J lost 10, with 20 bases in between. Looked up from germline, CDR1 is SGDLS and CDR2 is YYNGEE. The CDR3 is made up of 14 amino acids. This CDR3 is CASSSHDQGVDYTF. Written as DNA, the CDR3 is TGTGCCAGCAGCTCCCACGACCAGGGAGTGGACTACACCTTC.

This chain connects TRBV7-6 to TRBJ2-4; D possibly corresponds to TRBD1 (5 bases). The CDR3 spans 13 residues. Germline lookup yields CDR1 SGHVS and CDR2 FNYEAQ. V was clipped by 5 bases and J by 7 bases, with 12 bases between them. CDR3 residues: CASSTQGSNIQYF. In DNA form, the CDR3 reads TGTGCCAGCAGCACGCAGGGTTCCAACATTCAGTACTTC.

The chain employs TRBV15 and TRBJ2-7; D may be TRBD2 (5 bases). This CDR3 has 15 residues. CDR1 LNHNV and CDR2 YYDKDF come from the germline V gene (reference sequence). Trimming took 0 bases from V and 5 from J, leaving 14 bases between them. CDR3 in amino acids: CATSREMGPGDEQYF. The CDR3 DNA is TGTGCCACCAGCAGAGAGATGGGCCCCGGGGACGAGCAGTACTTC.

V gene TRBV7-6 combines with J gene TRBJ1-2; D unresolved. V lost 5 bases and J 7 bases, leaving 8 bases between the germline ends. The CDR3 runs to 11 residues. Germline CDR1 reads SGHVS; CDR2 reads FNYEAQ. This chain's CDR3 is CASSGQAGYTF. The DNA of the CDR3 is TGTGCCAGCAGCGGTCAGGCTGGCTACACCTTC.

The chain couples TRBV9 to TRBJ2-4; no clear D. The germline gives CDR1 SGDLS, CDR2 YYNGEE. Trimming pared 3 bases from V and 0 bases from J, leaving 10 bases between. There are 15 residues in the CDR3. CDR3 amino acids: CASSEAGVAKNIQYF. The CDR3 DNA follows: TGTGCCAGCAGCGAAGCAGGAGTAGCCAAAAACATTCAGTACTTC.

The chain uses TRBV6-5 and TRBJ2-5; 8 bases fit TRBD1. Trimming cost V 0 bases and J 5 bases; bases outside gene matches: 11. Germline V gene data show CDR1 as MNHEY and CDR2 as SVGAGI. The CDR3 extends over 17 amino acids. Here the CDR3 reads CASSYSKYRGSMETQYF. In DNA form, the CDR3 reads TGTGCCAGCAGTTACTCGAAGTACAGGGGGAGTATGGAGACCCAGTACTTC.

This clonotype was observed a few times. The V gene is TRBV6-2 or TRBV6-3, the J gene TRBJ2-1; 13 bases line up with TRBD2. This CDR3 contains 20 residues. V lost 9 bases to trimming and J lost 1 base; unmatched junction nucleotides: 18. Germline-derived CDR1 and CDR2 are MNHEY and SVGEGT. This CDR3 is CASWGVPGLAGLSSYNEQFF. CDR3 bases: TGTGCCAGTTGGGGAGTACCGGGACTAGCGGGGCTTAGTTCCTACAATGAGCAGTTCTTC.